Sequencing of this T cell receptor beta chain was carried out in a study of regulatory T cells in long-lasting Graves disease. Findings of the study overall: Patients with persistent disease showed a bias toward TRBV28, TRBJ1-2 and TRBJ2-5.

In building TCR beta libraries, iRepertoire HTBI primers were used together with Arm-PCR of CDR3 regions. One entry per CDR3 protein results from TCRdb running MiXCR on the multiplex PCR reads. The sample includes about 620,000 distinct CDR3 sequences, roughly 15% seen only once; the top ten take roughly 18%. Trimming cost V 3 bases and J 4 bases; bases outside gene matches: 18. The germline V gene encodes CDR1 LNHDA and CDR2 SQIVND (reference sequence). The CDR3 is 18 amino acids. Many counts were recorded for this clonotype. The antigen is undetermined. As for time point: newly diagnosed GD, antithyroid drugs for less than 3 months. The TCR library used RNA extracted from PBMCs. The same data also contributed to another study, on T cells in Graves' hyperthyroidism and ophthalmopathy.

The TCR sequence derives from a woman in her thirties with Graves disease. This chain joins TRBV19 and TRBJ2-7; 7 bases fit TRBD2. The sequences come from peripheral blood mononuclear cells (PBMCs), collected at new diagnosis, from a patient treated with antithyroid drugs. For the CDR3, the DNA is TGTGCCAGTAGTATTAGGGCGTCCGTCGGCGGGAGTCTTTACGAGCAGTACTTC. It translates to CASSIRASVGGSLYEQYF. The variable domain in full, with the rest retrieved from reference TRBV19 and TRBJ2-7, is DGGITQSPKYLFRKEGQNVTLSCEQNLNHDAMYWYRQDPGQGLRLIYYSQIVNDFQKGDIAEGYSVSREKKESFPLTVTSAQKNPTAFYLCASSIRASVGGSLYEQYFGPGTRLTVT.